Listed here are 18 T cell receptor beta chains from one sample, sequenced in a study of blood T cell repertoires in COVID-19. This table comes from immunoSEQ multiplex PCR, and its TCRdb copy is limited to in-frame clones, with some not included. The table shows just over 150,000 clones, with roughly 85% occurring only once. The sample was peripheral blood. The receptors here all came from a human donor with acute or convalescent COVID-19. The donor label of this sample is uncertain.

CDR3 DNA: TGCGCCAGCAGCTCCCGACAGGGGGTTAACTATGGCTACACCTTC. As protein: CASSSRQGVNYGYTF. The V and J genes are TRBV5-1 and TRBJ1-2, with 9 bases fitting TRBD1. Looked up from germline, CDR1 is SGHRS and CDR2 is YFSETQ. The CDR3 contains 15 residues. J gave up 1 base and V 3 bases, and 4 bases lay outside the gene matches. Drawing the rest from reference TRBV5-1 and TRBJ1-2, the complete variable domain is KAGVTQTPRYLIKTRGQQVTLSCSPISGHRSVSWYQQTPGQGLQFLFEYFSETQRNKGNFPGRFSGRQFSNSRSEMNVSTLELGDSALYLCASSSRQGVNYGYTFGSGTRLTVV.

The chain's CDR3 is CASSLQGIYGYTF. The DNA for the CDR3 is TGTGCCAGCAGCTTGCAGGGAATCTATGGCTACACCTTC. The chain uses TRBV7-2 and TRBJ1-2, with D possibly being TRBD1 (5 bases). The germline CDR1 and CDR2 sequences are SGHTA and FQGNSA. V lost 3 bases and J lost 4, with 9 bases in between. This CDR3 spans 13 amino acids.

The genes are TRBV29-1 and TRBJ1-2; 7 bases match TRBD1. The length of the CDR3 is 16 residues. Looked up from germline, CDR1 is SQVTM and CDR2 is ANQGSEA. V lost 8 bases, J lost 2 bases, and 17 bases stayed unmatched. CDR3 sequence (DNA): TGCAGCTACAGGGGTCTAGGTCCCGGCCAGAACTATGGCTACACCTTC. Translating it yields CSYRGLGPGQNYGYTF.

This sequence joins TRBV27 and TRBJ2-7, with D unresolved. CDR3 length: 14 amino acids. Looked up from germline, CDR1 is MNHEY and CDR2 is SMNVEV (reference sequence). Between the trimmed V and J ends, which lost 8 bases and 1 base, there was a span of 15 bases. This CDR3 reads CASEATFGSYEQYF. In nucleotides, the CDR3 is TGTGCCAGCGAAGCGACCTTCGGGTCCTACGAGCAGTACTTC.

In this sample, this clone turned up a few times. V and J are TRBV11-3 and TRBJ2-7; the D gene is possibly TRBD2 (6 bases). Germline lookup yields CDR1 SGHNT and CDR2 YENEEA. This CDR3 has 16 residues. V was clipped by 0 bases and J by 0 bases, with 12 bases between them. The DNA of the CDR3 is TGTGCCAGCAGCTTAGAACTCGGGAGATACTCCTACGAGCAGTACTTC. Translated: CASSLELGRYSYEQYF.

V usage is TRBV6-1 and J usage is TRBJ2-7; 7 nucleotides match TRBD1. The CDR3 runs 16 residues. V lost 2 bases and J lost 2; bases outside the gene matches: 9. The germline CDR1 and CDR2 sequences are MNHNS and SASEGT. The CDR3 sequence is CASSEPLRTGAYEQYF. The CDR3 region has the DNA TGTGCCAGCAGTGAACCCCTTCGGACAGGAGCCTACGAGCAGTACTTC.

The chain has TRBV6-5 and TRBJ1-2; TRBD1 aligns across 7 bases. The CDR3 consists of 15 residues. V dropped 2 bases and J dropped 1; count of bases not matched to a gene: 4. CDR1 is MNHEY and CDR2 is SVGAGI in the germline V gene. The CDR3 here is CASSYETGSNYGYTF. The CDR3 nucleotides read TGTGCCAGCAGTTACGAGACAGGGAGTAACTATGGCTACACCTTC.

The sample holds a few counts of this clone. This CDR3 is also generated by other DNA sequences in the sample. V is TRBV27 and J is TRBJ2-7; TRBD1 matches 7 bases. Germline CDR1 is MNHEY and CDR2 is SMNVEV (reference sequence). J gave up 3 bases and V 2 bases, and 1 base lay outside the gene matches. CDR3 length: 13 residues. CDR3 protein: CASSLGTVYEQYF. The CDR3 nucleotides read TGTGCCAGCAGTTTAGGGACAGTCTACGAGCAGTACTTC.

This clone was recorded once. J is TRBJ1-1 and V is TRBV19, with D perhaps TRBD1 (5 bases). Trimming cost V 7 bases and J 6 bases, with 21 bases left between them. CDR3 length: 15 residues. The germline CDR1 and CDR2 sequences are LNHDA and SQIVND (reference sequence). The CDR3: CASKPGVSSNSEAFF. In DNA form, the CDR3 reads TGTGCCAGTAAACCGGGGGTGAGTAGCAACTCTGAAGCTTTCTTT. The complete variable domain, with remaining parts taken from reference TRBV19 and TRBJ1-1, reads DGGITQSPKYLFRKEGQNVTLSCEQNLNHDAMYWYRQDPGQGLRLIYYSQIVNDFQKGDIAEGYSVSREKKESFPLTVTSAQKNPTAFYLCASKPGVSSNSEAFFGQGTRLTVV.

V and J are TRBV28 and TRBJ1-5; TRBD1 aligns across 7 bases. V lost 5 bases to trimming and J lost 7 bases; unmatched junction nucleotides: 11. The CDR3 runs 15 residues. Germline-derived CDR1 and CDR2 are MDHEN and SYDVKM. The CDR3 sequence: CASSPLQGFGQPQHF. The CDR3, as DNA: TGTGCCAGCAGTCCGCTACAGGGGTTTGGGCAGCCCCAGCATTTT.

The CDR3 spells CASSRAGSNQPQHF. The CDR3, as DNA: TGTGCCAGCAGCCGCGCGGGCAGCAATCAGCCCCAGCATTTT. The chain is built from TRBV7-8 and TRBJ1-5; D gene uncertain. Per the germline V gene, CDR1 is SGHVS and CDR2 is FQNEAQ. The V end lost 5 bases, the J end lost 1 base, and 9 bases lay between the germline ends. The CDR3 length is 14 residues.

The V call is TRBV6-2 or TRBV6-3, the J call TRBJ1-6, with D unresolved. Trimming left V 2 bases short and J 0 bases short, with 14 bases between. There are 18 residues in the CDR3. Germline CDR1 is MNHEY and CDR2 is SVGEGT. The CDR3 DNA sequence: TGTGCCAGCAGTTACGACGGAGCCCTTAGCTCCTATAATTCACCCCTCCACTTT. Its translation: CASSYDGALSSYNSPLHF.

This clone was picked up one time. The rearrangement links TRBV19 to TRBJ1-4, with TRBD1 matching over 10 bases. Germline lookup yields CDR1 LNHDA and CDR2 SQIVND (reference sequence). J lost 7 bases, V lost 6 bases, and 5 bases had no gene match. CDR3 length: 14 residues. The CDR3 coding sequence is TGTGCCAGTAGCCCGGGACAGGGGAGTGAAAAACTGTTTTTT. This gives the protein CASSPGQGSEKLFF. Based on the CDR3 plus reference TRBV19 and TRBJ1-4, the full variable domain is DGGITQSPKYLFRKEGQNVTLSCEQNLNHDAMYWYRQDPGQGLRLIYYSQIVNDFQKGDIAEGYSVSREKKESFPLTVTSAQKNPTAFYLCASSPGQGSEKLFFGSGTQLSVL.

The CDR3 here is CASRGTGSGNTIYF. The CDR3 DNA reads as TGTGCCAGCCGGGGGACAGGGTCTGGAAACACCATATATTTT. The chain recombines TRBV6-5 with TRBJ1-3; 9 bases map to TRBD1. This CDR3 is built from 14 residues. Germline V gene sequence: CDR1 MNHEY, CDR2 SVGAGI. V shed 8 bases, J shed 1 base, and the junction held 3 bases outside the gene matches.

The table lists this clone with a few counts. V usage is TRBV6-4 and J usage is TRBJ1-2; 7 nucleotides align to TRBD1. V shed 2 bases, J shed 9 bases, and the junction held 9 bases outside the gene matches. The CDR3 sequence is 14 residues long. CDR1 MRHNA and CDR2 SNTAGT come from the germline V gene. The CDR3 here is CASSDKGAVERYTF. CDR3 nucleotides: TGTGCCAGCAGTGACAAGGGGGCGGTTGAACGCTACACCTTC.

The sample holds one count of this clone. This rearrangement joins TRBV5-1 to TRBJ1-4; 11 nucleotides line up with TRBD1. Trimming removed 3 bases from V and 3 bases from J; junction bases left unmatched: 7. The germline V gene has CDR1 SGHRS and CDR2 YFSETQ. The CDR3 has 17 residues. CDR3 DNA: TGCGCCAGCAGCTACGGACAGGGGGCATCCTCTAATGAAAAACTGTTTTTT. As protein: CASSYGQGASSNEKLFF.

This chain uses TRBV3-1 (or the pseudogene TRBV3-2) with TRBJ2-7; D may be TRBD1 (6 bases). The length of the CDR3 is 14 residues. Trimming shortened V by 2 bases and J by 4 bases, and 12 bases separated the two germline ends. Germline CDR1 reads LGHDT; CDR2 reads YNNKEL (reference sequence). CDR3 protein: CASSQLTDRYEQYF. The DNA for the CDR3 is TGTGCCAGCAGCCAACTTACCGACAGGTACGAGCAGTACTTC.

The rearrangement joins TRBV6-6 to TRBJ1-6, with a weak D call TRBD1 (6 bases). The CDR3 sequence is 14 residues long. The V end was cut by 2 bases, the J end by 7 bases, with 9 bases between. Germline values: CDR1 MNHNY, CDR2 SVGAGI (reference sequence). Written as DNA, the CDR3 is TGTGCCAGCAGTTACGGGCAGGGGAATTCACCCCTCCACTTT. Its translation is CASSYGQGNSPLHF.